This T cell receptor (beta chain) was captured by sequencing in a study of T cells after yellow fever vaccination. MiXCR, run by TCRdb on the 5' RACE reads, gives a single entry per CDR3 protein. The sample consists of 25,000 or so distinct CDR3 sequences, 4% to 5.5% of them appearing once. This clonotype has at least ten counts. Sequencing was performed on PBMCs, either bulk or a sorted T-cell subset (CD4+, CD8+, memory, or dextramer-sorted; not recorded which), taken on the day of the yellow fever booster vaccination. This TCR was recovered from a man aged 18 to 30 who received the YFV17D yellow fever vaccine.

CDR3: CAIGGTERPGELFF. CDR3 DNA sequence: TGTGCCATCGGGGGGACAGAAAGGCCCGGGGAGCTGTTTTTT. The V call is TRBV10-3, the J call TRBJ2-2, with a possible D match to TRBD1 (7 bases). Trimming took 8 bases from V and 6 from J, leaving 16 bases between them. The CDR3 is made up of 14 amino acids. The germline CDR1 and CDR2 sequences are ENHRY and SYGVKD.